These 30 T cell receptor beta chains were sequenced from one sample in a study of molecular identifiers for immune sequencing clone quantification. One entry per CDR3 protein results from TCRdb running MiXCR on the PCR reads. The repertoire holds 40,000 to 50,000 distinct CDR3 sequences, with approximately 21% as singletons. The sequenced material came from naive CD8+ T cells from blood, with Jurkat cell RNA spiked in. The subset denotes: FACS-sorted CD8+CD4-CCR7+CD45RA+ naive T cells. The receptors were sampled from a human donor in good health. Some libraries in this study had Jurkat cell RNA spiked in.

The table lists this clonotype with many counts. The chain carries TRBV13 and TRBJ1-6, with TRBD1 matching 7 bases. V lost 1 base and J lost 17; bases outside the gene matches: 5. This CDR3 contains 12 residues. The V gene's germline CDR1 is PRHDT and CDR2 FYEKMQ (reference sequence). CDR3 coding DNA: TGTGCCAGCAGCTTAGAACAGGGGAACGTCCACTTT. As protein: CASSLEQGNVHF.

This clonotype showed up many times. The genes are TRBV18 and TRBJ1-1, with a possible D match to TRBD1 (5 bases). V was pared by 2 bases and J by 8 bases, with 15 bases between. CDR3 size: 14 residues. Germline-derived CDR1 and CDR2 are KGHSH and LQKENI. The CDR3 DNA reads TGTGCCAGCTCACCAGGGCAGGGAGGGGCCGAAGCTTTCTTT. Encoded protein: CASSPGQGGAEAFF.

In its sample, this clonotype is medium-sized. V is TRBV23-1 and J is TRBJ1-5; no firm D call. TRBV23-1 is an ORF; its function is uncertain. This CDR3 comprises 14 residues. Trimming pared 3 bases from V and 3 bases from J, leaving 9 bases between. The CDR3 DNA reads TGCGCCAGCAGTCACCGACACTACAATCAGCCCCAGCATTTT. Encoded protein: CASSHRHYNQPQHF.

In this sample, this clonotype turned up many times. The gene calls are TRBV12-3 or TRBV12-4 and TRBJ2-3; D gene uncertain. The CDR3 is 14 amino acids. Trimming removed 6 bases at V and 4 bases at J, with 14 bases between. DNA for the CDR3: TGTGCCAGCAGGCTGGGCAGTAACGCAGATACGCAGTATTTT. It is translated as CASRLGSNADTQYF.

This clonotype was seen repeatedly, ten times or more. The V and J genes are TRBV20-1 and TRBJ2-3; TRBD1 agrees at 10 bases. Germline V gives CDR1 DFQATT, CDR2 SNEGSKA (reference sequence). This CDR3 comprises 16 residues. J was trimmed by 2 bases and V by 7 bases; bases with no gene match: 12. CDR3 bases: TGCAGTGTGTACTCAGCCGACAGGGGGCCCACAGATACGCAGTATTTT. Translation gives CSVYSADRGPTDTQYF.

This clonotype was observed a few times. A much bigger clone sits one base away, suggesting this may be a read error. CDR3 nucleotides: TGCAGTGCTAGTGTAGCGGGGGGCGGGGATGAGCAGTTCTTC. It yields the protein CSASVAGGGDEQFF. The rearrangement joins TRBV20-1 to TRBJ2-1; TRBD2 agrees at 10 bases. CDR3 size: 14 residues. With 3 bases clipped from V and 8 bases from J, the junction kept 7 bases outside the gene matches. Per the germline V gene, CDR1 is DFQATT and CDR2 is SNEGSKA (reference sequence).

This chain connects TRBV6-5 to TRBJ2-5, with TRBD2 matching 13 bases. V dropped 2 bases and J dropped 2; count of bases not matched to a gene: 5. This CDR3 spans 17 amino acids. The germline CDR1 and CDR2 sequences are MNHEY and SVGAGI. CDR3 nucleotide sequence: TGTGCCAGCAGTTACGATGGGGGACTAGCGGGGCAAGAGACCCAGTACTTC. Translated: CASSYDGGLAGQETQYF.

This clonotype was seen more than once but under ten times. A much bigger clone sits one base away, suggesting this may be a read error. The chain links TRBV14 to TRBJ2-7, with D perhaps TRBD2 (6 bases). Germline CDR1 SGHDN, CDR2 FVKESK. This CDR3 is 14 amino acids long. The CDR3 DNA is TGTGCCGGCAGCTGGGGAGGAGGGCCCTACGAGCAGTACTTC. Translation gives CAGSWGGGPYEQYF.

The V call is TRBV4-2, the J call TRBJ2-7; D remains unclear. CDR3 length equals 14 residues. Trimming removed 1 base from V and 4 bases from J, with 11 bases in between. Germline loops: CDR1 LGHNA, CDR2 YNFKEQ. The CDR3, as DNA: TGTGCCAGCAGCCAAGCTGAGCAGGTTTACGAGCAGTACTTC. Protein sequence: CASSQAEQVYEQYF.

Notes on this clonotype: A much larger clone differs from this one at a single base, so this may be a read error. V and J are TRBV7-9 and TRBJ1-4, with 8 bases that match TRBD1. Germline trimming cut 4 bases from V and 8 bases from J; bases unmatched to any gene: 9. Germline lookup yields CDR1 SEHNR and CDR2 FQNEAQ (reference sequence). This CDR3 contains 15 residues. The DNA of the CDR3 is TGTGCCAGCAGCTCGCTTGGACAGGGTTCCGAAAAACTGTTTTTT. Translation: CASSSLGQGSEKLFF.

J is TRBJ2-7 and V is TRBV14; TRBD1 matches 7 bases. CDR1 is SGHDN, CDR2 FVKESK, per germline. This CDR3 has 13 residues. V lost 8 bases and J lost 9; bases outside the gene matches: 13. In nucleotides, the CDR3 is TGTGCCAGCGGACCGGACAGGACGGGCGGGCAGTACTTC. Encoded protein: CASGPDRTGGQYF.

Turning to this clonotype: A read error may explain this, as a much larger clone is one base away. The J gene is TRBJ1-1, the V gene TRBV5-4; tentative D call: TRBD1 (5 bases). The CDR3 is 14 amino acids. From germline, CDR1 is SGHNT and CDR2 YYREEE (reference sequence). CDR3 in DNA: TGTGTCAGCAGCTCGCGAGCGGGGCACACTGAAGCTTTCTTT. Translated: CVSSSRAGHTEAFF.

On this clonotype itself: One end of the junction fails to match germline, which may point to a read error. The chain carries TRBV5-3 and TRBJ2-3; D is uncertain. TRBV5-3 is recorded as an ORF, its role being uncertain. CDR3 size: 15 residues. Written as DNA, the CDR3 is TGTGCCAGCAGCTTGTTGGTGGCTAGCACAGATACGCAGTATTTT. It codes for CASSLLVASTDTQYF.

There are many counts of this clonotype. The genes are TRBV5-8 and TRBJ2-3; 8 bases align to TRBD1. The CDR3 runs to 17 residues. Germline-derived CDR1 and CDR2 are SGHTS and YDEGEE. The ends lost 0 bases at V and 3 bases at J; junction bases unmatched: 9. The DNA of the CDR3 is TGTGCCAGCAGCTTGGCGATCCGTCAGGGGGCAACAGATACGCAGTATTTT. It specifies CASSLAIRQGATDTQYF. The variable domain in full, completed from reference TRBV5-8 and TRBJ2-3, reads EAGVTQSPTHLIKTRGQQATLRCSPISGHTSVYWYQQALGLGLQFLLWYDEGEERNRGNFPPRFSGRQFPNYSSELNVNALELEDSALYLCASSLAIRQGATDTQYFGPGTRLTVL.

Many counts were recorded for this clonotype. The chain recombines TRBV11-2 with TRBJ2-5; D remains unclear. The germline V gene has CDR1 SGHAT and CDR2 FQNNGV. V lost 1 base and J lost 0, with 12 bases in between. The CDR3 contains 16 residues. CDR3 sequence (DNA): TGTGCCAGCAGCTTAGTCGAAGGGCGGCACCAAGAGACCCAGTACTTC. The encoded protein is CASSLVEGRHQETQYF.

In its sample, this clonotype was seen many times. The V and J genes are TRBV28 and TRBJ2-7; 11 bases agree with TRBD2. The trim removed 6 bases at V and 4 bases at J, leaving 8 bases unmatched. Germline CDR1 and CDR2: MDHEN and SYDVKM. The CDR3 covers 15 residues. Here the CDR3 DNA reads TGTGCCAGCAGACATAGCGGGAGGGCCCTTTACGAGCAGTACTTC. Translated, it gives CASRHSGRALYEQYF.

This clonotype was seen ten or more times. The J gene is TRBJ1-2, the V gene TRBV11-2; TRBD1 aligns across 7 bases. This CDR3 is built from 16 residues. Germline assignment: CDR1 SGHAT and CDR2 FQNNGV. With V trimmed by 1 base and J by 0 bases, 5 bases remained unmatched. CDR3 sequence: CASSLAGGLSNYGYTF. CDR3 in DNA: TGTGCCAGCAGCTTAGCAGGGGGGCTGTCTAACTATGGCTACACCTTC.

This clonotype was seen repeatedly, ten times or more. This chain uses TRBV7-2 with TRBJ2-7; D might be TRBD1 or TRBD2, each matching 6 bases. The CDR3 runs to 14 residues. Trimming shortened V by 5 bases and J by 2 bases, and 13 bases separated the two germline ends. The germline V gene encodes CDR1 SGHTA and CDR2 FQGNSA. The CDR3 spells CASSIGGRAYEQYF. In DNA form, the CDR3 reads TGTGCCAGCAGCATCGGGGGCAGGGCCTACGAGCAGTACTTC. Filled out from reference TRBV7-2 and TRBJ2-7, the complete variable domain reads GAGVSQSPSNKVTEKGKDVELRCDPISGHTALYWYRQSLGQGLEFLIYFQGNSAPDKSGLPSDRFSAERTGGSVSTLTIQRTQQEDSAVYLCASSIGGRAYEQYFGPGTRLTVT.

This clonotype was seen many times. The chain links TRBV6-1 to TRBJ1-1, with TRBD1 identical over 7 bases. The germline V gene has CDR1 MNHNS and CDR2 SASEGT. The CDR3 is 11 amino acids. The V and J ends lost 8 bases and 6 bases, in that order; junction bases with no gene match: 3. This chain's CDR3 is CASPGGAEAFF. The CDR3 region has the DNA TGTGCCAGCCCAGGGGGGGCTGAAGCTTTCTTT.

The chain employs TRBV27 and TRBJ1-1; the D gene is possibly TRBD1 (6 bases). V lost 5 bases, J lost 2 bases, and 12 bases lay in between. The germline gives CDR1 MNHEY, CDR2 SMNVEV (reference sequence). The CDR3 loop spans 14 amino acids. The chain's CDR3 is CASSLLGHNTEAFF. The CDR3 nucleotides are TGTGCCAGCAGTCTCCTGGGACATAACACTGAAGCTTTCTTT.

As to this clonotype: A much larger clonotype is one base distant, so this may be a read error. This chain joins TRBV6-4 and TRBJ2-1, with TRBD2 matching over 8 bases. CDR1 and CDR2 (germline): MRHNA, SNTAGT. The CDR3 sequence is 11 residues long. This CDR3 reads CASRGGGSWLF. The CDR3 nucleotides read TGTGCCAGCCGAGGCGGGGGGTCATGGCTCTTC.

The chain carries TRBV4-3 and TRBJ2-7, with TRBD1 matching 7 bases. V trimming: 1 base; J trimming: 4 bases; junction bases outside the gene matches: 7. Germline lookup yields CDR1 LGHNA and CDR2 YSLEER. This CDR3 has 15 amino acids. The CDR3 loop reads CASSQARQGGYEQYF. The CDR3 DNA follows: TGCGCCAGCAGCCAAGCTAGACAGGGCGGGTACGAGCAGTACTTC.

This clonotype has at least ten counts. V gene TRBV24-1 combines with J gene TRBJ2-2, with 7 bases aligning to TRBD1. J gave up 3 bases and V 4 bases, and 13 bases lay outside the gene matches. The CDR3 length is 18 residues. The germline CDR1 and CDR2 sequences are KGHDR and SFDVKD. This CDR3 reads CATSEPFRQGPHTGELFF. DNA of the CDR3: TGTGCCACCAGTGAGCCGTTTCGACAGGGACCCCACACCGGGGAGCTGTTTTTT.

This clonotype was recorded many times. The chain has TRBV19 and TRBJ1-2, with 9 bases aligning to TRBD1. This CDR3 comprises 14 residues. Trimming removed 10 bases from V and 5 bases from J; junction bases left unmatched: 11. Germline V gene lookup returns CDR1 LNHDA and CDR2 SQIVND (reference sequence). CDR3 residues: CAISPGQGDYGYTF. As DNA, the CDR3 is TGTGCCATAAGCCCGGGACAGGGTGATTATGGCTACACCTTC.

This clonotype was observed many times. The J gene is TRBJ1-1, the V gene TRBV27; tentative D call: TRBD1 (5 bases). Germline V CDR1 and CDR2: MNHEY, SMNVEV (reference sequence). CDR3 length: 14 amino acids. Trimming removed 5 bases from V and 4 bases from J, with 14 bases in between. This chain's CDR3 is CASSASGGSTEAFF. The CDR3 DNA reads TGTGCCAGCAGTGCGTCCGGGGGGTCCACTGAAGCTTTCTTT.

Many counts were recorded for this clonotype. The J gene is TRBJ2-2, the V gene TRBV11-2; TRBD2 aligns across 7 bases. The ends lost 1 base at V and 4 bases at J; junction bases unmatched: 12. Germline V gene lookup returns CDR1 SGHAT and CDR2 FQNNGV. The CDR3 is made up of 18 amino acids. The CDR3 sequence is CASSLVFSLAVITGELFF. In DNA, the CDR3 is TGTGCCAGCAGCTTAGTGTTTTCTCTAGCGGTGATCACCGGGGAGCTGTTTTTT.

Note on this clonotype: The junction differs from germline at one of its ends, possibly a read error. The CDR3, as DNA: TGTGCCGGCAGCGTAGTCGCCGCGGGAGGGAGGAACACCGGGGAGCTGTTCTTT. As protein: CAGSVVAAGGRNTGELFF. This chain links TRBV9 with TRBJ2-2; TRBD2 agrees at 9 bases. Germline V gene sequence: CDR1 SGDLS, CDR2 YYNGEE. The CDR3 spans 18 residues.

V usage is TRBV20-1 and J usage is TRBJ2-7; weak D call: TRBD1 (6 bases). This CDR3 spans 14 amino acids. V dropped 1 base and J dropped 4 bases, with 14 bases sitting between them. Germline V gene data show CDR1 as DFQATT and CDR2 as SNEGSKA (reference sequence). The CDR3 spells CSARGRQVGYEQYF. CDR3 sequence (DNA): TGCAGTGCTAGAGGACGACAGGTTGGGTACGAGCAGTACTTC.

This clonotype was counted many times. The chain uses TRBV4-3 and TRBJ2-7; TRBD1 or TRBD2 may be the D gene (5 bases each). Germline V gene lookup returns CDR1 LGHNA and CDR2 YSLEER. CDR3 length equals 15 residues. V was pared by 4 bases and J by 2 bases, with 15 bases between. The CDR3 bases are TGCGCCAGCAGCCCAGGGAGCAGTGCAACCTACGAGCAGTACTTC. Translating it yields CASSPGSSATYEQYF.

Notes on this clonotype: A much larger clone differs by one base, so this may be a read error. The chain couples TRBV6-1 to TRBJ2-7; TRBD1 matches at 9 bases. The length of the CDR3 is 16 residues. The germline gives CDR1 MNHNS, CDR2 SASEGT. Here the CDR3 DNA reads TGTGCCAGCAGTGAAACTCGGACAGGGGCATTGTCGGAGCGGTACTTC. Its translation is CASSETRTGALSERYF.